A single T cell receptor (beta chain) is shown here with its context. The sample originates from a study of blood T cell repertoires in COVID-19. The overall study: PBMCs, B-cell-depleted T cells, or T cells were the source of the cDNA or gDNA that made up the material.

Assay used: immunoSEQ multiplex PCR; TCRdb lists only in-frame clones, some missing. Of 380,000 or so clones in the sample, about 86% were seen once. The ends were cut back, 6 bases at V and 0 bases at J, with 9 bases in the middle. The CDR3 contains 15 residues. Germline CDR1 and CDR2: MNHEY and SVGAGI. Recruited during active infection, patients (from Seattle) were subsequently followed longitudinally. The sequence was collected from a woman aged 60 to 75 with COVID-19, enrolled during active disease. The V call is TRBV6-5, the J call TRBJ2-6; D remains unclear. Material for sequencing was peripheral blood. CDR3 in DNA: TGTGCCAGCAGGCCGACAAGCTCTGGGGCCAACGTCCTGACTTTC. This sequence encodes CASRPTSSGANVLTF.